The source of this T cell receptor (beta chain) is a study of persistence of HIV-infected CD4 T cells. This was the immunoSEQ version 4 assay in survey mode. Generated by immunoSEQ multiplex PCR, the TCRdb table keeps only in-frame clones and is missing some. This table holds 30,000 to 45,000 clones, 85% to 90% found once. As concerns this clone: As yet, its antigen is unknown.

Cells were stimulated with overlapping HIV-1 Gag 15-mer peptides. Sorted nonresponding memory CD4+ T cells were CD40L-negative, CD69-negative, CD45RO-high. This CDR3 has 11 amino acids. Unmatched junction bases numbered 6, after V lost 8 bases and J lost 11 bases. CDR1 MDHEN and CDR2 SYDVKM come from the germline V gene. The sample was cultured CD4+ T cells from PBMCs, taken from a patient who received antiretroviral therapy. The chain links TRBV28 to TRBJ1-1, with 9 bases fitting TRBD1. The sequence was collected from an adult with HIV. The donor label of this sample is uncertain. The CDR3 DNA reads TGTGCCAGCGAACAGGGGGCGCGGGCTTTCTTT. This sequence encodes CASEQGARAFF.